Many counts were recorded for the clone carrying this TCR beta chain. Its antigen is still unknown. Target depth was 1 in 200,000 to 1 in 1 million T cells, about 10x per clonotype. The table came from immunoSEQ multiplex PCR; TCRdb's copy has only in-frame clones and leaves some out. Among about 200,000 clones listed, 70% were seen once. This sample was included in a study of cytotoxic CD8 clonotypes in ibrutinib-treated CLL. CDR1 and CDR2 from the germline V gene are GTSNPN and SVGIG (reference sequence). The ends were cut back, 7 bases at V and 5 bases at J, with 14 bases in the middle. The CDR3 sequence is 13 residues long. General study points: On treatment, the uncommon public clonotypes contracted or remained stable.

This sequence was found in a human donor with chronic lymphocytic leukemia. The source material was PBMCs, sampled after 12 months of ibrutinib treatment. V gene TRBV30 combines with J gene TRBJ2-2; D not certain. The chain's CDR3 is CASLGIGTGELFF. The CDR3 nucleotides are TGTGCCTCCCTGGGGATCGGGACCGGGGAGCTGTTTTTT. Full variable domain (missing parts from reference TRBV30 and TRBJ2-2): SQTIHQWPATLVQPVGSPLSLECTVEGTSNPNLYWYRQAAGRGLQLLFYSVGIGQISSEVPQNLSASRPQDRQFILSSKKLLLSDSGFYLCASLGIGTGELFFGEGSRLTVL.